This T cell receptor beta chain was identified during a study of blood T cell repertoires in COVID-19. Study-level information: COVID-19 samples collected from the United States, Italy and Spain covered acute and convalescent phases.

Generated by immunoSEQ multiplex PCR, the TCRdb table keeps only in-frame clones and is missing some. The data contain about 500,000 clones, 80% to 90% of them singletons. This clone was recorded once. Per the germline V gene, CDR1 is SGHNT and CDR2 is YYREEE (reference sequence). The CDR3 covers 16 residues. Between the trimmed V and J ends, which lost 0 bases and 7 bases, there was a span of 19 bases. Seattle-derived patients entered the study during active infection and were followed longitudinally. The chain combines TRBV5-4 with TRBJ2-5; maybe TRBD2 (5 bases). The receptor comes from a man between 18 and 29 years old with COVID-19, enrolled during active disease. Material for sequencing was peripheral blood. DNA of the CDR3: TGTGCCAGCAGCTTGGCCCCCACTAGGTCCGCGGGGACCCAGTACTTC. Translation gives CASSLAPTRSAGTQYF.